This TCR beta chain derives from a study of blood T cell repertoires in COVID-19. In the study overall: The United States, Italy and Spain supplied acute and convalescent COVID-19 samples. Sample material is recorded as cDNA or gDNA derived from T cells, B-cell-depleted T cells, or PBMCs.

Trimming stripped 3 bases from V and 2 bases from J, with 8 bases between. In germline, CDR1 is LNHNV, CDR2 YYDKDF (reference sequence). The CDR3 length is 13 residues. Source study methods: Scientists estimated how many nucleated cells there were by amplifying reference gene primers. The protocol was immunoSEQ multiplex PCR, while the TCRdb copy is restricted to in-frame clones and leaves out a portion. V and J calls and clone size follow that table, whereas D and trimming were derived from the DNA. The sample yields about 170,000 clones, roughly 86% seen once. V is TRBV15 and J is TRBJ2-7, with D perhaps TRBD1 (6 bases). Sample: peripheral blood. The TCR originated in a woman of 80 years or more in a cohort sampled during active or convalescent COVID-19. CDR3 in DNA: TGTGCCACCAGCAGGACAGGTACCTACGAGCAGTACTTC. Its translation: CATSRTGTYEQYF.